These 17 T cell receptor beta chains were sequenced from one sample in a study of neoadjuvant anti-PD-1 for oral cavity cancer. Produced via immunoSEQ multiplex PCR; TCRdb's table is partial and in-frame only. The sample yields approximately 15,000 clones, 40% seen once. Time point specified: after neoadjuvant nivolumab, at surgical resection. The source was tumor tissue, collected after nivolumab (anti-PD-1) treatment. These receptors originate from a person aged 40 to 85 with oral cavity squamous cell carcinoma.

The chain uses TRBV6-6 and TRBJ1-2, with D tentatively TRBD1 (5 bases). CDR1 is MNHNY and CDR2 is SVGAGI in the germline V gene (reference sequence). The CDR3 contains 14 residues. V was clipped by 4 bases and J by 1 base, with 10 bases between them. The CDR3 protein is CASSSFDSNYGYTF. CDR3 DNA: TGTGCCAGCAGTTCTTTCGACAGTAACTATGGCTACACCTTC.

The table lists this clone with a few counts. The rearrangement links TRBV28 to TRBJ1-5; D might be TRBD1 (6 bases). This CDR3 has 15 residues. Per the germline V gene, CDR1 is MDHEN and CDR2 is SYDVKM. V dropped 6 bases and J dropped 0 bases, with 12 bases sitting between them. The CDR3 sequence: CASRKRTDSNQPQHF. CDR3 DNA sequence: TGTGCCAGCAGAAAAAGGACAGATAGCAATCAGCCCCAGCATTTT.

The V and J genes are TRBV7-3 and TRBJ2-7; 7 nucleotides agree with TRBD2. Losses at the gene ends were 3 bases for V and 4 bases for J; bases not matched to a gene: 6. The CDR3 contains 14 residues. The germline V gene has CDR1 SGHTA and CDR2 FQGTGA. Written as DNA, the CDR3 is TGTGCCAGCAGCTTCGGGACTACCCTTTACGAGCAGTACTTC. Its protein product is CASSFGTTLYEQYF.

This rearrangement joins TRBV25-1 to TRBJ1-4, with D hard to call. Germline CDR1 is MGHDK and CDR2 is SYGVNS. Between the trimmed V and J ends, which lost 7 bases and 5 bases, there was a span of 11 bases. The CDR3 length is 13 residues. In DNA form, the CDR3 reads TGTGCCAGCAACCGGGAGGTAAATGAAAAACTGTTTTTT. Translation: CASNREVNEKLFF.

The chain has TRBV5-5 and TRBJ1-5; 9 bases fit TRBD1. This CDR3 contains 14 residues. V gave up 3 bases and J gave up 4 bases; unmatched junction bases: 2. Germline CDR1 SGHKS, CDR2 YYEKEE (reference sequence). CDR3 sequence: CASSWDRVNQPQHF. The CDR3 bases are TGTGCCAGCAGCTGGGACAGGGTGAATCAGCCCCAGCATTTT.

V and J are TRBV29-1 and TRBJ2-2; D gene ambiguous. The germline V gene encodes CDR1 SQVTM and CDR2 ANQGSEA. The CDR3 is 12 amino acids. Trimming cost V 4 bases and J 7 bases, with 10 bases left between them. CDR3 sequence reads: CSVGWGYGELFF. CDR3 DNA sequence: TGCAGCGTTGGGTGGGGATACGGGGAGCTGTTTTTT.

CDR3 in amino acids: CASSPPGRPLYGYTF. The DNA of the CDR3 is TGTGCCAGCAGCCCCCCGGGACGGCCTCTCTATGGCTACACCTTC. The chain has TRBV5-6 and TRBJ1-2; D might be TRBD1 (5 bases). V was clipped by 4 bases and J by 4 bases, with 17 bases between them. Germline CDR1 SGHDT, CDR2 YYEEEE. This CDR3 spans 15 amino acids.

The chain links TRBV7-9 to TRBJ2-5; TRBD2 agrees at 7 bases. Germline CDR1 SEHNR, CDR2 FQNEAQ (reference sequence). This CDR3 comprises 14 residues. V shed 11 bases, J shed 5 bases, and the junction held 14 bases outside the gene matches. CDR3 nucleotides: TGTGCCGTTCCCCTCGGGGAGGGCGCCGAGACCCAGTACTTC. As protein: CAVPLGEGAETQYF.

This clone was counted only a few times. The V gene is TRBV9, the J gene TRBJ2-1; D call uncertain. V lost 4 bases and J lost 2, with 13 bases in between. Germline lookup yields CDR1 SGDLS and CDR2 YYNGEE. This CDR3 is 15 amino acids long. CDR3 sequence: CASSPVRATYNEQFF. CDR3 nucleotides: TGTGCCAGCAGCCCAGTAAGGGCTACCTACAATGAGCAGTTCTTC.

This clone appeared a few times. The J gene is TRBJ2-5, the V gene TRBV5-1, with 9 bases matching TRBD1. With V trimmed by 2 bases and J by 3 bases, 2 bases remained unmatched. Germline V gene lookup returns CDR1 SGHRS and CDR2 YFSETQ. The CDR3 covers 14 residues. For the CDR3, the DNA is TGCGCCAGCAGCTTCGGACAGGGGAAAGAGACCCAGTACTTC. This codes for CASSFGQGKETQYF.

The chain has TRBV6-5 and TRBJ2-7; 7 bases map to TRBD1. The V and J ends lost 6 bases and 2 bases, in that order; junction bases with no gene match: 10. The CDR3 covers 15 residues. The V gene's germline CDR1 is MNHEY and CDR2 SVGAGI. The CDR3 here is CASRGDSMITYEQYF. In nucleotides, the CDR3 is TGTGCCAGCAGGGGGGACAGTATGATAACCTACGAGCAGTACTTC.

This clone has more than one count but fewer than ten. The chain recombines TRBV7-6 with TRBJ2-7, with D hard to call. This CDR3 comprises 13 residues. The germline gives CDR1 SGHVS, CDR2 FNYEAQ. V was trimmed by 3 bases and J by 2 bases, leaving 8 bases between them. The CDR3 spells CASSFKEAYEQYF. The CDR3 nucleotides read TGTGCCAGCAGCTTCAAGGAAGCCTACGAGCAGTACTTC. The full variable domain, rest sourced from reference TRBV7-6 and TRBJ2-7, is GAGVSQSPRYKVTKRGQDVALRCDPISGHVSLYWYRQALGQGPEFLTYFNYEAQQDKSGLPNDRFSAERPEGSISTLTIQRTEQRDSAMYRCASSFKEAYEQYFGPGTRLTVT.

This clone was recorded once. V is TRBV15 and J is TRBJ2-5; TRBD2 matches at 9 bases. The V gene's germline CDR1 is LNHNV and CDR2 YYDKDF (reference sequence). Trimming took 7 bases from V and 3 from J; bases not matched to a gene: 9. The CDR3 runs 15 residues. The CDR3 sequence: CATIGAGGREETQYF. CDR3 nucleotide sequence: TGTGCCACCATCGGAGCGGGGGGCCGGGAAGAGACCCAGTACTTC.

This clone turned up a few times. The V and J genes are TRBV7-9 and TRBJ1-6, with 9 bases fitting TRBD1. The CDR3 is 15 residues long. J gave up 10 bases and V 2 bases, and 6 bases lay outside the gene matches. Germline values: CDR1 SEHNR, CDR2 FQNEAQ (reference sequence). The CDR3 sequence is CASSLSGTGTSPLHF. DNA of the CDR3: TGTGCCAGCAGCTTAAGTGGGACAGGGACCTCACCCCTCCACTTT.

The V and J genes are TRBV6-5 and TRBJ2-7, with D possibly TRBD1 on 6 matching bases. The CDR3 consists of 15 residues. With 6 bases removed from V and 2 bases from J, the gap between germline ends came to 17 bases. Germline-derived CDR1 and CDR2 are MNHEY and SVGAGI. CDR3 amino acids: CASSTQPTGAYEQYF. CDR3 in DNA: TGTGCCAGCAGCACACAACCGACAGGTGCCTACGAGCAGTACTTC.

The gene calls are TRBV6-6 and TRBJ1-2; D is ambiguous. The CDR3 length is 14 residues. CDR1 is MNHNY and CDR2 is SVGAGI in the germline V gene (reference sequence). V gave up 0 bases and J gave up 6 bases, with 11 bases separating them. The CDR3 loop reads CASSYSGGRNGYTF. The CDR3 DNA sequence: TGTGCCAGCAGTTACTCAGGCGGGCGCAATGGCTACACCTTC.

V is TRBV6-5 and J is TRBJ1-2, with 9 bases identical to TRBD1. The length of the CDR3 is 15 residues. Germline-derived CDR1 and CDR2 are MNHEY and SVGAGI. Trimming at V came to 4 bases and at J to 7 bases, leaving 10 bases not matched to a gene. The CDR3, as DNA: TGTGCCAGCAGTTCTCTTACAGGGGGCCGGAGTGGCTACACCTTC. Translating gives CASSSLTGGRSGYTF.